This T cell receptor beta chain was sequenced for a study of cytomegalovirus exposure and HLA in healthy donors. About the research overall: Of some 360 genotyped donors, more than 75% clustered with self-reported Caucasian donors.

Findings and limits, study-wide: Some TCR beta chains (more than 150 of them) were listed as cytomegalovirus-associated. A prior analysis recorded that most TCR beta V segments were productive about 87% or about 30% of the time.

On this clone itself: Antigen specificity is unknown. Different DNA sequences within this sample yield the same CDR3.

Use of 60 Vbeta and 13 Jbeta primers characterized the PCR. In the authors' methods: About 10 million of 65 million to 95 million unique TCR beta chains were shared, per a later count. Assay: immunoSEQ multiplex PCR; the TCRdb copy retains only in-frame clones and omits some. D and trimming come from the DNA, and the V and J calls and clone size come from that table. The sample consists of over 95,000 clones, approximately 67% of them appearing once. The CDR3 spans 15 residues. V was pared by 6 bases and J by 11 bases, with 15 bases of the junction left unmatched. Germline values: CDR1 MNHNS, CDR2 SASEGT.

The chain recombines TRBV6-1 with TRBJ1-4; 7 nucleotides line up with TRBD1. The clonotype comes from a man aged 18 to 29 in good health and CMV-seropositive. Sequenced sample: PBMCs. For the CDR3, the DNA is TGTGCCAGCAGGCCGACAAGACAGGGAGCGCCGAAACTGTTTTTT. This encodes CASRPTRQGAPKLFF.